This record looks at one TCR beta chain sequence and its context. These data belong to a study of blood T cell repertoires in COVID-19. Overall study context: Sources were T cells, B-cell-depleted T cells, or PBMCs; the material itself was cDNA or gDNA.

Germline V gives CDR1 MGHRA, CDR2 YSYEKL. V gave up 0 bases and J gave up 2 bases, with 8 bases separating them. This CDR3 contains 15 residues. TCRdb's copy holds only in-frame clones and misses some; the assay was immunoSEQ multiplex PCR. This table has about 63,000 clones, about 80% appearing once. V gene TRBV4-1 combines with J gene TRBJ2-1; D gene ambiguous. Sequencing used peripheral blood. The TCR sequence derives from a human donor in a cohort sampled during active COVID-19. The chain's CDR3 is CASSQDVGPYNEQFF. The CDR3 DNA is TGCGCCAGCAGCCAAGATGTGGGCCCCTACAATGAGCAGTTCTTC.